This T cell receptor beta chain originates from a study of response to subunit inactivated influenza vaccine. MiXCR was run by TCRdb on the RT-PCR reads, yielding one entry per CDR3 protein. The sample includes fewer than 200,000 distinct CDR3 sequences, about 9% of them seen just once. Germline CDR1 is LGHNA and CDR2 is YNFKEQ. Trimming removed 0 bases at V and 4 bases at J, with 15 bases between. The CDR3 has 17 amino acids. The table lists this clonotype with many counts. The V gene is TRBV4-2, the J gene TRBJ2-2; D might be TRBD2 (5 bases). The source is a man aged 50 or older who received an inactivated influenza vaccine. Specimen: non-naive T cells sorted from PBMCs, collected on the day of vaccination. CDR3 amino acids: CASSQDLPQAGTGELFF. The CDR3 DNA reads as TGTGCCAGCAGCCAAGATCTGCCCCAGGCGGGCACCGGGGAGCTGTTTTTT.